This TCR beta chain was recovered during a study of shared clonotypes between healthy human individuals. Study-wide background: Every donor yielded three CD4 naive, three CD4 memory, two CD8 naive and one CD8 memory plate.

Generated by immunoSEQ multiplex PCR, the TCRdb table keeps only in-frame clones and is missing some. The sample contains 1.4 million to 1.5 million clones, about 96% of which appear only once. Each of the donors was a healthy adult who was HIV-negative and had not had a recent acute infection or vaccination. From germline, CDR1 is MDHEN and CDR2 SYDVKM. This CDR3 has 15 amino acids. V dropped 2 bases and J dropped 1 base, with 10 bases sitting between them. The source material was naive CD4+ T cells sorted from blood. Subset here: CD45RA+ positively selected. The clonotype comes from a man aged 30 to 45 in good health. This sequence joins TRBV28 and TRBJ2-3; TRBD1 or TRBD2 may be the D gene (5 bases each). This chain's CDR3 is CASSLGAEGTDTQYF. For the CDR3, the DNA is TGTGCCAGCAGTTTAGGGGCGGAGGGCACAGATACGCAGTATTTT. The whole variable domain, filled in from reference TRBV28 and TRBJ2-3, reads DVKVTQSSRYLVKRTGEKVFLECVQDMDHENMFWYRQDPGLGLRLIYFSYDVKMKEKGDIPEGYSVSREKKERFSLILESASTNQTSMYLCASSLGAEGTDTQYFGPGTRLTVL.